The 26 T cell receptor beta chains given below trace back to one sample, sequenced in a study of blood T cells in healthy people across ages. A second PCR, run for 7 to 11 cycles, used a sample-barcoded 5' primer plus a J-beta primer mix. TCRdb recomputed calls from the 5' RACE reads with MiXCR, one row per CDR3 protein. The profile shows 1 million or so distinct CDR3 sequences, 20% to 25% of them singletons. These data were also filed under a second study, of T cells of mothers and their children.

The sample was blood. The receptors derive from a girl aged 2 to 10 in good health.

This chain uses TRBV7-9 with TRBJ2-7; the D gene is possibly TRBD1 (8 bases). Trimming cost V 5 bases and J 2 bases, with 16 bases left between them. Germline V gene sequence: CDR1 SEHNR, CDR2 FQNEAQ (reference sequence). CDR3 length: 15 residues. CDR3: CASSLRQGRAYEQYF. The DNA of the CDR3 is TGTGCCAGCAGCCTGAGACAGGGGAGGGCCTACGAGCAGTACTTC.

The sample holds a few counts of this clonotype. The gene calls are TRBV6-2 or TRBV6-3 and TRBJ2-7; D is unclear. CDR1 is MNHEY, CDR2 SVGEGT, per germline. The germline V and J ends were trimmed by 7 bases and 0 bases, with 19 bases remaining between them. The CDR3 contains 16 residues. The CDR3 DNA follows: TGTGCCAGCAATCCCGGAGTGGGAACCCTCTCCTACGAGCAGTACTTC. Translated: CASNPGVGTLSYEQYF.

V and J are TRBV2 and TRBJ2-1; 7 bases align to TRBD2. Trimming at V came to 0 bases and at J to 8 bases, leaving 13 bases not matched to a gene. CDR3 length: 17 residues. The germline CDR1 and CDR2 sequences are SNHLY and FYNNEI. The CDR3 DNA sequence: TGTGCCAGCAGTGAAGCCCTGTGGGCTAGCGGAGACGATGAGCAGTTCTTC. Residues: CASSEALWASGDDEQFF.

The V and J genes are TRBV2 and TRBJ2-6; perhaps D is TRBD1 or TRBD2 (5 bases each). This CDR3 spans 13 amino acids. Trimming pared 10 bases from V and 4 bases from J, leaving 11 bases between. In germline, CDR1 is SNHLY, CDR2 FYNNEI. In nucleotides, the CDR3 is TGTGCCAACCAGGGAGTCGGGGCCAACGTCCTGACTTTC. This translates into CANQGVGANVLTF.

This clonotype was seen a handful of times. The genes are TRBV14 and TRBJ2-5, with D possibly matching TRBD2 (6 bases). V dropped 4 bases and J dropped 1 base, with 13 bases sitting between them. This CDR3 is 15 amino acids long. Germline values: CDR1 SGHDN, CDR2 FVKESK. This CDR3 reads CASSLILAPQETQYF. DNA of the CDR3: TGTGCCAGCAGCCTTATTCTAGCGCCCCAAGAGACCCAGTACTTC.

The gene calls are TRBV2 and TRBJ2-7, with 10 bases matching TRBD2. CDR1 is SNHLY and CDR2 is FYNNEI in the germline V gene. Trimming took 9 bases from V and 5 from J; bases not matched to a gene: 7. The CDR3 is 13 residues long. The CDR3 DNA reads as TGTGCCAGATCCATAGCGGGAGGAAACGAGCAGTACTTC. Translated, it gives CARSIAGGNEQYF.

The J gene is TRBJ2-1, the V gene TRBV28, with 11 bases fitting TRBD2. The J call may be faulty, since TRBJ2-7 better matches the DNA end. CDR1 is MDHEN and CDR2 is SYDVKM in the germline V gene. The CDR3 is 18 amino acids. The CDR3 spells CASSLFLAGGRSSYEQYF. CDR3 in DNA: TGTGCCAGCAGTTTATTCCTAGCGGGAGGTCGAAGCTCCTACGAGCAGTACTTC.

The chain's CDR3 is CATSDQLAGGTDTQYF. The CDR3 DNA reads TGTGCCACCAGTGATCAGTTAGCGGGAGGCACAGATACGCAGTATTTT. The J gene is TRBJ2-3, the V gene TRBV24-1, with 9 bases that match TRBD2. The CDR3 spans 16 residues. In germline, CDR1 is KGHDR, CDR2 SFDVKD. With 3 bases clipped from V and 1 base from J, the junction kept 4 bases outside the gene matches.

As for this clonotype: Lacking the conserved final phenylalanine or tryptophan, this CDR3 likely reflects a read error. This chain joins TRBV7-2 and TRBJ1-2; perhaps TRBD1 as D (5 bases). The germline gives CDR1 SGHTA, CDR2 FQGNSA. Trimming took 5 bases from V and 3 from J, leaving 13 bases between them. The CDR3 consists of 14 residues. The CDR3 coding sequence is TGTGCCAGCAGCCCCACGGGGGGGTACTATGGCTACACCCTC. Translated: CASSPTGGYYGYTL.

CDR3 in amino acids: CASSPRHSSGNTIYF. Written as DNA, the CDR3 is TGTGCCAGCAGCCCGAGACATTCGAGTGGAAACACCATATATTTT. The chain uses TRBV3-1 and TRBJ1-3; the D is unclear. There are 15 residues in the CDR3. The V gene's germline CDR1 is LGHDT and CDR2 YNNKEL (reference sequence). Trimming cost V 4 bases and J 3 bases, with 13 bases left between them.

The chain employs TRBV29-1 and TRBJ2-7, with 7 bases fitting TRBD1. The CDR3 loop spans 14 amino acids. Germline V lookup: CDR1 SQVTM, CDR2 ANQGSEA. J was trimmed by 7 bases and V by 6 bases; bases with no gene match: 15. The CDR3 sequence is CSVALTGLKGEQYF. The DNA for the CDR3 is TGCAGCGTCGCCCTGACAGGGCTAAAAGGGGAGCAGTACTTC.

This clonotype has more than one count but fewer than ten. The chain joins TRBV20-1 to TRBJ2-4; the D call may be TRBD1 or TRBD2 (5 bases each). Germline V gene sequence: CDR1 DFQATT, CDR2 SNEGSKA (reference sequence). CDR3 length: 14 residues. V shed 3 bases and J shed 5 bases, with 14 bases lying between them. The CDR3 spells CSASSGLEQNIQYF. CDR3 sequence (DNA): TGCAGTGCTAGTTCGGGGCTAGAACAAAACATTCAGTACTTC.

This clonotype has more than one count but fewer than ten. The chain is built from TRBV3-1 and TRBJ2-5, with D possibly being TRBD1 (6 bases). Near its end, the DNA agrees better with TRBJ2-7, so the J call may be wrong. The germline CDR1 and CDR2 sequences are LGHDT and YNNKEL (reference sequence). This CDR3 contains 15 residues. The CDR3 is CASSRRTGMDYEQYF. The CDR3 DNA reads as TGTGCCAGCAGCCGGAGAACAGGGATGGACTACGAGCAGTACTTC.

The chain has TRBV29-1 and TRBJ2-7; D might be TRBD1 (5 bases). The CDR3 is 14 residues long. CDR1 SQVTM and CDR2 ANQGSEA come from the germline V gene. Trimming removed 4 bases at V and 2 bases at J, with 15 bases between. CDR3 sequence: CSVVRVGETYEQYF. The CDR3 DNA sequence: TGCAGCGTTGTTCGTGTAGGGGAAACCTACGAGCAGTACTTC.

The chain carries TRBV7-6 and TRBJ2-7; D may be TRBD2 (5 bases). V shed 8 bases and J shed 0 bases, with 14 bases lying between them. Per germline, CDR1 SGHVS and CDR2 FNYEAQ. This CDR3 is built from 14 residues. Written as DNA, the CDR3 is TGTGCCAGCTCTCACGGGGTCAGCTCCTACGAGCAGTACTTC. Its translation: CASSHGVSSYEQYF.

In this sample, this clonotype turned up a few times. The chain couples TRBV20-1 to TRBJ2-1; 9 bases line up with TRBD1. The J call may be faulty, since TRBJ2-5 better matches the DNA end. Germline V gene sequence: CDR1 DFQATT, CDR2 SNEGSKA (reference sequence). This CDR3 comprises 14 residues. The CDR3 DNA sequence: TGCAGTGCTAGGGGGACAGGGTCGTTGGAGACCCAGTACTTC. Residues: CSARGTGSLETQYF.

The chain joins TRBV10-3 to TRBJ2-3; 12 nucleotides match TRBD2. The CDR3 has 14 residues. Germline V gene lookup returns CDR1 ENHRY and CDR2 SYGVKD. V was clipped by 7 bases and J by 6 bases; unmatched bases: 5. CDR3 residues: CAIKGLAGWDTQYF. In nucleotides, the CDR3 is TGTGCCATCAAAGGACTAGCGGGGTGGGATACGCAGTATTTT.

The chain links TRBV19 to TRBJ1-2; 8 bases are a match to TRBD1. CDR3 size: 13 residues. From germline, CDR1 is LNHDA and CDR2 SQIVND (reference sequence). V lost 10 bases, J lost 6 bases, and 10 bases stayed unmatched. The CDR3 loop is CATWTGKSDGYTF. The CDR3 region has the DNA TGTGCCACCTGGACAGGGAAGTCCGATGGCTACACCTTC.

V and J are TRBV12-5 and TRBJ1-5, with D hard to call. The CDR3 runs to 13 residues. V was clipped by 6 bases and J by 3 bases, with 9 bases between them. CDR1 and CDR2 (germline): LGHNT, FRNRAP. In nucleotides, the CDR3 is TGTGCTAGTGGCAGACGGGTCAATCAGCCCCAGCATTTT. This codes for CASGRRVNQPQHF.

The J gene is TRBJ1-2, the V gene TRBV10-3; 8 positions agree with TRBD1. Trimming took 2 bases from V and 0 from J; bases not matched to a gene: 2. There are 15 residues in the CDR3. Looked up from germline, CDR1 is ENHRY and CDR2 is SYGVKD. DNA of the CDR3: TGTGCCATCAGTGAGCCGGGACAGGCTAACTATGGCTACACCTTC. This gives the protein CAISEPGQANYGYTF.

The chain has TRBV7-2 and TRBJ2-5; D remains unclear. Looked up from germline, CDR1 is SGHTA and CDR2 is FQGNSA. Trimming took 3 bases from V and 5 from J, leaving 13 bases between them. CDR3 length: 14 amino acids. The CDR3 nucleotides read TGTGCCAGCAGCTTGCAGCCAGGCACGGAGACCCAGTACTTC. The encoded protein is CASSLQPGTETQYF.

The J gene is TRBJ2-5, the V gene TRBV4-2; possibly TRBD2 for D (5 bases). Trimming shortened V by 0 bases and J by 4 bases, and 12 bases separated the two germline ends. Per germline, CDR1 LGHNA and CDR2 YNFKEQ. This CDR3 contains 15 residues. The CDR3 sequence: CASSQDWAGLETQYF. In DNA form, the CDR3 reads TGTGCCAGCAGCCAAGACTGGGCGGGCCTAGAGACCCAGTACTTC.

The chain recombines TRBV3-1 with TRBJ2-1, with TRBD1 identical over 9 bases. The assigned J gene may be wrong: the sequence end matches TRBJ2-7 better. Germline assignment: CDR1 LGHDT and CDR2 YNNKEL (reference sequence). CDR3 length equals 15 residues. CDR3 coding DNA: TGTGCCAGCAGCCAAAGTCGGACAGGGGAGTACGAGCAGTACTTC. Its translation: CASSQSRTGEYEQYF.

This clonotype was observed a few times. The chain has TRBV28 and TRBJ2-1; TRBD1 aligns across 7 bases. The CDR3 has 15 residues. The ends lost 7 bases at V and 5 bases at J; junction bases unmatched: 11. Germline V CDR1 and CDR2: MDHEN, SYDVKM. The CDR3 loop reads CASNPIGQANNEQFF. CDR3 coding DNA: TGTGCCAGCAATCCGATTGGACAGGCTAACAATGAGCAGTTCTTC.

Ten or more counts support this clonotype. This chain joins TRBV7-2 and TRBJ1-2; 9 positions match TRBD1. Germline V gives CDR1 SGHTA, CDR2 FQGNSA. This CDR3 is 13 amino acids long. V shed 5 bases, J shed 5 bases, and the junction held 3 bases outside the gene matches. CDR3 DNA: TGTGCCAGCAGCCGGGACAGGGATTATGGCTACACCTTC. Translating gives CASSRDRDYGYTF.

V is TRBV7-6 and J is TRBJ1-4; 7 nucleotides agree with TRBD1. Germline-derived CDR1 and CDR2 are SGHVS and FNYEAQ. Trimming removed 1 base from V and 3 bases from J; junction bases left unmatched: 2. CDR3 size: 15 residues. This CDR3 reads CASSLEGQPNEKLFF. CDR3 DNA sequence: TGTGCCAGCAGCTTAGAGGGACAGCCTAATGAAAAACTGTTTTTT. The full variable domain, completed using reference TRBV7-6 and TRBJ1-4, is GAGVSQSPRYKVTKRGQDVALRCDPISGHVSLYWYRQALGQGPEFLTYFNYEAQQDKSGLPNDRFSAERPEGSISTLTIQRTEQRDSAMYRCASSLEGQPNEKLFFGSGTQLSVL.